This is a list of T cell receptor beta chains from one sample in a study of T cells in Graves' hyperthyroidism and ophthalmopathy. TCRdb reanalysed the multiplex PCR reads using MiXCR and keeps one entry per CDR3 protein. The repertoire holds a few hundred thousand distinct CDR3 sequences, around a fifth seen once, with 45% to 50% in the top ten. The specimen sequenced was blood. Receptors were obtained from a woman aged 70-85 years with Graves' ophthalmopathy. CDR3s include the opening cysteine and the closing phenylalanine or tryptophan. A D gene is named only where the DNA matches it firmly. The listing skips clone size in some rows; elsewhere it reads once, few, many or a size class.

TRBJ2-5 | 13 | NA | few | TRBV10-1 | CASSEEVLGTQYF | TGCGCCAGCAGTGAGGAGGTCCTGGGGACCCAGTACTTC
TRBJ2-7 | 15 | TRBD2 | few | TRBV6-1 | CASSPSGSLSDEQYF | TGTGCCAGCAGCCCTAGCGGGAGTCTATCGGATGAGCAGTACTTC
TRBJ2-1 | 12 | NA | few | TRBV19 | CATRDTYNEQFF | TGTGCCACCCGGGACACCTACAATGAGCAGTTCTTC
TRBJ2-1 | 16 | TRBD2 | few | TRBV20-1 | CSASSGDSGRWNEQFF | TGCAGTGCTAGTTCAGGGGATAGCGGGAGGTGGAATGAGCAGTTCTTC
TRBJ2-1 | 13 | NA | many | TRBV7-8 | CASSHIADNEQFF | TGTGCCAGCAGCCATATAGCGGACAATGAGCAGTTCTTC
TRBJ2-1 | 16 | NA | NA | TRBV9 | CASSPGPRRSGNEQFF | TGTGCCAGCAGCCCCGGACCCAGACGCAGCGGCAATGAGCAGTTCTTC
TRBJ2-1 | 14 | TRBD1 | many | TRBV9 | CASTEGQGYNEQFF | TGTGCCAGCACCGAGGGACAGGGTTACAATGAGCAGTTCTTC
TRBJ2-6 | 14 | NA | few | TRBV20-1 | CSASEGSGANVLTF | TGCAGTGCTAGTGAGGGCAGTGGGGCCAACGTCCTGACTTTC
TRBJ1-2 | 13 | NA | NA | TRBV30 | CAWSSEGQYGYTF | TGTGCCTGGAGTTCAGAGGGTCAGTATGGCTACACCTTC
TRBJ2-4 | 14 | NA | NA | TRBV6-2/TRBV6-3 | CASSPPLAKNIQYF | TGTGCCAGCAGCCCACCCTTAGCCAAAAACATTCAGTACTTC
TRBJ1-5 | 14 | TRBD1 | NA | TRBV20-1 | CSARAGGDNQPQHF | TGCAGTGCTAGAGCAGGGGGCGACAATCAGCCCCAGCATTTT
TRBJ2-7 | 13 | NA | NA | TRBV29-1 | CSVEEDSTYEQYF | TGCAGCGTTGAAGAAGACAGCACCTACGAGCAGTACTTC
TRBJ1-4 | 14 | NA | NA | TRBV7-9 | CASSAKGGLEKLFF | TGTGCCAGCAGCGCCAAAGGGGGGCTGGAAAAACTGTTTTTT
TRBJ1-1 | 14 | NA | few | TRBV19 | CASSIDRVRQRAFF | TGTGCCAGTAGTATAGATCGGGTTCGGCAGAGGGCTTTCTTT
TRBJ1-3 | 17 | NA | NA | TRBV2 | CASSDLGQSSSGNTIYF | TGTGCCAGCAGTGATCTTGGACAGTCGAGCTCTGGAAACACCATATATTTT
TRBJ2-1 | 13 | NA | many | TRBV7-2 | CASSLMVNNEQFF | TGTGCCAGCAGCTTGATGGTTAACAATGAGCAGTTCTTC
TRBJ1-1 | 13 | TRBD1 | many | TRBV12-3/TRBV12-4 | CASSLGQPQGAFF | TGTGCCAGCAGTTTAGGACAACCACAGGGGGCTTTCTTT
TRBJ1-5 | 14 | NA | many | TRBV5-1 | CASSRDPSSQPQHF | TGCGCCAGCAGCCGGGACCCTTCGAGTCAGCCCCAGCATTTT
TRBJ2-3 | 15 | NA | few | TRBV7-9 | CASSLVGSTADTQYF | TGTGCCAGCAGCTTAGTGGGTAGCACCGCAGATACGCAGTATTTT
TRBJ2-3 | 14 | TRBD1 | few | TRBV6-1 | CASSGQGAQGTQYF | TGTGCCAGCAGTGGACAGGGGGCGCAGGGTACGCAGTATTTT
TRBJ2-7 | 13 | NA | NA | TRBV2 | CASSEGRTYEQYF | TGTGCCAGCAGTGAGGGCAGAACCTACGAGCAGTACTTC
TRBJ2-7 | 12 | NA | NA | TRBV6-1 | CATCRGADEQYF | TGTGCCACCTGCCGGGGGGCGGACGAGCAGTACTTC
TRBJ1-1 | 11 | NA | many | TRBV28 | CASSIYTEAFF | TGTGCCAGCAGTATTTACACTGAAGCTTTCTTT
TRBJ2-1 | 11 | NA | many | TRBV11-1 | CASSKYNEQFF | TGTGCCAGCAGCAAGTACAATGAGCAGTTCTTC
TRBJ1-5 | 14 | NA | many | TRBV5-1 | CASSLEGGNQPQHF | TGTGCCAGCAGTTTAGAGGGTGGTAATCAGCCCCAGCATTTT